The entry below describes one T cell receptor beta chain. What antigen it recognizes has not been identified. No much larger clone exists at a distance of one base, and base qualities are not known. Collaborating institutions collected whole blood in K2EDTA tubes following their own protocols. For TCRbeta analysis, collaborator samples were shipped as frozen whole blood, as isolated PBMCs, or as DNA extracted from either sample type. TCRbeta CDR3 regions were amplified from genomic DNA using the immunoSEQ Assay, a bias-controlled multiplex PCR. The published analysis was carried out like this. Within the assay, amplification of reference gene primers was used to estimate how many nucleated cells each sample contained. To quantify the absolute abundance of each unique TCRbeta CDR3 rearrangement, sequence reads were collapsed and filtered. For each sample, productive Simpson clonality was calculated by taking the square root of Simpson's diversity index across productive rearrangements. TCRdb stores this immuneACCESS table with in-frame sequences only. Part of the clones is absent; in the studies checked, under half of the shortfall reflects unresolved V genes, and no reason is known for the rest. Clone size and V and J calls were adopted from that table, with D and trimming inferred from the DNA. This sample lists fewer than 200,000 clones; around 81% were detected once. The ten largest account for roughly a tenth of the sample.

The data were taken from a study of blood T cell repertoires in COVID-19 (dated by TCRdb to the early 2020s). A note on the overall study: Samples from collaborators originated in the United States, Italy and Spain and spanned both the acute and convalescent phases of COVID-19. The material from the prospective study consisted of cDNA or gDNA derived from T cells, B-cell-depleted T cells, or PBMCs. The dataset comprised deeply sampled blood TCRbeta repertoires from subjects exposed to, actively infected with, or recovered from COVID-19. The repertoires were released in a freely available public database meant as a resource for research on the immune response to SARS-CoV-2. The samples were drawn from the first 160 participants of the ongoing ImmuneRACE study and from 1,254 subjects provided by 6 global collaborators. The sample metadata nearly always contained a de-identified subject ID, COVID-19 status, age in years and sex. Where available, HLA class I and class II types were obtained from metadata supplied by the sample provider rather than from assay-based typing. Broad study findings and their caveats: Clinical and demographic metadata were provided uncurated, with the amount varying by source and participant.

The CDR1 and CDR2 encoded by the germline V gene are LGHNA and YSLEER. Relative to germline, V is missing 4 bases and J is missing 1 base, with 7 bases of the junction outside any gene match. Taken from cysteine to phenylalanine, the CDR3 has 17 residues. The kept DNA is CDR3 alone, 51 bases in frame from the first base. This receptor was identified in an older man with active or convalescent COVID-19. Specimen: peripheral blood. The V gene is TRBV4-3 and the J gene is TRBJ2-2; 9 middle bases align to TRBD2. The DNA sequence reads TGCGCCAGCAGCCCTCTGACTAGCGGAGGGAACACCGGGGAGCTGTTTTTT. The encoded protein is CASSPLTSGGNTGELFF.